This T cell receptor beta chain was identified in a study of T cells in Graves' hyperthyroidism and ophthalmopathy. Between the trimmed V and J ends, which lost 1 base and 1 base, there was a span of 11 bases. The germline V gene has CDR1 DFQATT and CDR2 SNEGSKA (reference sequence). The CDR3 is made up of 16 amino acids. RNA transcripts served as the template for amplifying TCR beta CDR3 regions. Carried out on the TCR CDR3, a first-round RT-PCR used the HTBI primer set. TCRdb passed the multiplex PCR reads through MiXCR, listing each CDR3 protein once. The table shows under 450,000 distinct CDR3 sequences, with 15% to 19% occurring only once. At least ten counts were recorded for this clonotype.

The TCR comes from a woman under 30 with Graves' hyperthyroidism. The rearrangement joins TRBV20-1 to TRBJ1-6; D is unresolved. The sequenced material came from blood. The CDR3 here is CSARAFELSYNSPLHF. In nucleotides, the CDR3 is TGCAGTGCTAGAGCTTTTGAGTTATCCTATAATTCACCCCTCCACTTT.